Listed below are T cell receptor beta chains from one sample, sequenced in a study of monozygotic twins with cystic fibrosis. Sequencing used immunoSEQ multiplex PCR; TCRdb keeps in-frame clones, though not all of them. In the table there are about 25,000 clones, 75% to 95% of which are singletons. Material: blood. These receptors all stem from a girl aged 2 to 9 with cystic fibrosis. Each CDR3 is given with its conserved first and last residue.

TRBJ2-2,TRBV5-1,14,CASSSWVNTGELFF
TRBJ2-1,TRBV15,16,CATSGDAPSSYNEQFF
TRBJ2-7,TRBV7-8,19,CASSLGPSPFPTRTYEQYF
TRBJ2-5,TRBV5-4,13,CASSSAGQETQYF
TRBJ1-1,TRBV14,13,CASSQDRVTEAFF
TRBJ1-3,TRBV4-2,17,CASSQPNTGISGNTIYF
TRBJ2-7,TRBV11-2,13,CASSLTPTYEQYF
TRBJ2-7,TRBV6-6,13,CASSITGGGEQYF
TRBJ1-6,TRBV30,15,CAWSVRSSYNSPLHF
TRBJ2-5,TRBV4-1,15,CASSQGAQPQETQYF
TRBJ1-2,TRBV20-1,11,CSASSGTSVGF
TRBJ2-7,TRBV7-2,14,CASSPGLAWGEQYF
TRBJ1-1,TRBV11-3,13,CASSLRMNTEAFF
TRBJ2-7,TRBV25-1,13,CATRLAGTYEQYF
TRBJ2-1,TRBV7-2,17,CASSLNGALAGGPFPFF
TRBJ2-1,TRBV25-1,16,CASSDLISGGENEQFF
TRBJ1-1,TRBV7-2,14,CASSLLILNTEAFF
TRBJ2-5,TRBV5-1,12,CASSPPSETQYF
TRBJ1-3,TRBV29-1,12,CSVRTAGNTIYF
TRBJ2-5,TRBV30,18,CAWSAGTGGVNGGVTQYF
TRBJ1-5,TRBV6-5,14,CASSYLGGGQPQHF
TRBJ1-5,TRBV19,14,CASSMRVSNQPQHF
TRBJ1-5,TRBV4-1,13,CASSHPGFQPQHF